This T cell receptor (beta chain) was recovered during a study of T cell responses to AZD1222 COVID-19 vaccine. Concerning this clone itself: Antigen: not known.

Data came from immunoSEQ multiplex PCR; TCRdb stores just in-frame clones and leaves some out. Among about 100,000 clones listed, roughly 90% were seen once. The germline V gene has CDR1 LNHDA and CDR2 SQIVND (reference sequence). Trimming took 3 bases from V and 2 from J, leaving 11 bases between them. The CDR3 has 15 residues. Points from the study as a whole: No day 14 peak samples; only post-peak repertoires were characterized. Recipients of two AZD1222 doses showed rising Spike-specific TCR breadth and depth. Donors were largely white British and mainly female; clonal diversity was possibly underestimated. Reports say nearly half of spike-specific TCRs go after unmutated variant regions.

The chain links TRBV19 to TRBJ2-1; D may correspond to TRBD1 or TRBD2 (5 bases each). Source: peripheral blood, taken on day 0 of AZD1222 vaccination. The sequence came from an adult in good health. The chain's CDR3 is CASSIKGTTYNEQFF. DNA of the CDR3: TGTGCCAGTAGTATTAAAGGGACCACCTACAATGAGCAGTTCTTC.